These T cell receptor beta chains were read from a single sample in a study of PD-L1 blockade in urothelial cancer. Libraries were prepared by immunoSEQ multiplex PCR; TCRdb keeps only in-frame clonotypes and omits some of them. The sample lists around 19,000 clones, about 85% seen once, with less than 2% in the top ten. The source was PBMCs, collected around atezolizumab (anti-PD-L1) treatment. The receptor source for this set is a man aged 50 to 59 with urothelial cancer. Each CDR3 is given without its conserved first and last residue. Clone size is shown for a subset of rows, as once, few, many or a class of expanded clone.

v_gene	abundance	j_gene	CDR3aa
TRBV30	-	TRBJ1-2	AWSRAGQNGYT
TRBV5-4	-	TRBJ2-1	AGGGASYNEQF
TRBV7-2	-	TRBJ2-2	ASSLFDTGELF
TRBV6-5	-	TRBJ2-1	ASSYARASGINEQF
TRBV4-1	few	TRBJ1-4	ASSQEGGPNEKLF
TRBV2	few	TRBJ1-1	ASRRTGGMNTEAF
TRBV29-1	-	TRBJ1-3	SVGQGGPGNTIY
TRBV6-1	-	TRBJ1-3	ASSEEVLQGRNTIY
TRBV7-6	-	TRBJ1-2	ASSSWTGGDGYT
TRBV19	-	TRBJ1-2	ASSVEGQGARIYGYT
TRBV7-3	-	TRBJ2-5	ASSLKTGGQETQY
TRBV12-1	-	TRBJ1-5	ASSCCSRGRQPQH
TRBV7-9	-	TRBJ1-2	ASSLLVDRRGYGYT
TRBV18	-	TRBJ2-5	ASSPGFQGTQY
TRBV11-2	few	TRBJ1-1	ASSLDPGAAF
TRBV2	-	TRBJ2-2	ASSGTSGRNANTGELF
TRBV10-3	once	TRBJ1-5	AISDYSNQPQH
TRBV2	medium-sized	TRBJ1-5	ASTLSGVNQPQH
TRBV10-1	-	TRBJ2-1	ASSSPGTGGGEQF
TRBV7-8	-	TRBJ1-3	ASSSFSGNTIY
TRBV7-9	-	TRBJ1-1	ASREGTVNTEAF
TRBV29-1	-	TRBJ2-5	SVEGSAGGRETQY
TRBV10-3	-	TRBJ1-6	AISTGQGTNSPLH
TRBV4-1	-	TRBJ2-1	ASSQDGRGLHYNEQF
TRBV6-5	-	TRBJ2-3	ASSSREAVGAVFWY
TRBV28	-	TRBJ1-5	ASSPYAGNNQPQH
TRBV7-2	-	TRBJ2-1	ASSLTPGAYNEQF
TRBV5-4	-	TRBJ2-3	ASSLDGYTQY
TRBV9	once	TRBJ1-5	ASSVEGGNQPQH
TRBV27	-	TRBJ2-1	ASSYRGNEQF
TRBV7-9	few	TRBJ1-1	ASSPGEGPANTEAF
TRBV7-9	few	TRBJ1-1	ASSSPPIGEAF
TRBV7-3	-	TRBJ2-2	ASSPLTNTGELF
TRBV7-8	-	TRBJ1-1	ASSFGRGNTEAF
TRBV12-5	-	TRBJ1-1	ASGLVLGAMGEAF
TRBV4-2	few	TRBJ2-5	ASSQDRPGQETQY
TRBV6-1	-	TRBJ1-2	ASSRGQGDGYT
TRBV10-2	-	TRBJ1-6	ASQTGDAYNSPLH
TRBV5-1	-	TRBJ2-5	ASSFIHRGRGSSQETQY
TRBV4-2	few	TRBJ2-3	ASSQVRTSSLDTQY
TRBV28	-	TRBJ2-1	ASSPLAGGMNEQF